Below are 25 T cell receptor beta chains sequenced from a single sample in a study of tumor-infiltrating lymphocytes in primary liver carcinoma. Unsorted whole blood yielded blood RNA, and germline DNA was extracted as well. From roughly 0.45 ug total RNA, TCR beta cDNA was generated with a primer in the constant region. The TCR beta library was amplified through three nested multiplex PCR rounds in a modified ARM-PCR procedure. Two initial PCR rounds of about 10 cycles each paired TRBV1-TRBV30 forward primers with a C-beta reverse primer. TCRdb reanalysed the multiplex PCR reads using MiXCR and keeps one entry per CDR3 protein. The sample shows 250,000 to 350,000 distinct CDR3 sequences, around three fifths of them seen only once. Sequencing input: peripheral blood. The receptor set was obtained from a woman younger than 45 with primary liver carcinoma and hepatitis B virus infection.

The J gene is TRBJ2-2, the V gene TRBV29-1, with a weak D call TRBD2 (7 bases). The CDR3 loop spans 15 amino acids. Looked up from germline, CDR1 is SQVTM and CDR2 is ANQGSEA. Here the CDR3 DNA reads TGCAACGCTGGTCGGGGGGCGGAGGACACCGGGGAGCTGTTTTTT. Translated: CNAGRGAEDTGELFF.

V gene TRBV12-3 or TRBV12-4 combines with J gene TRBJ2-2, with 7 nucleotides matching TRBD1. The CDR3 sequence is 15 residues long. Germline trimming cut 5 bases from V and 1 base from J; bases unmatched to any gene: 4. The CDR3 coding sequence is TGTGCCAGCAGTGACAGGGAAGGGAACACCGGGGAGCTGTTTTTT. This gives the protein CASSDREGNTGELFF.

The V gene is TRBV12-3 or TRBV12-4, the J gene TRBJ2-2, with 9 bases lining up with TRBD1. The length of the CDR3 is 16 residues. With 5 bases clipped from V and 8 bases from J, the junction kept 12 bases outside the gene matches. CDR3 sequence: CASSIRLGTGTGELFF. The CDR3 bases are TGTGCCAGCAGTATACGATTAGGGACAGGGACAGGGGAGCTGTTTTTT.

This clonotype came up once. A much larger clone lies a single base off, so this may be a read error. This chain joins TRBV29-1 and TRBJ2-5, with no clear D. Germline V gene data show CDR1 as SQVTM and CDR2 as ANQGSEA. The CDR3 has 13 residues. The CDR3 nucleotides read TGCTGCGTTGAAATGGGGTCCCAAGAGACCCAGTACTTC. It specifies CCVEMGSQETQYF.

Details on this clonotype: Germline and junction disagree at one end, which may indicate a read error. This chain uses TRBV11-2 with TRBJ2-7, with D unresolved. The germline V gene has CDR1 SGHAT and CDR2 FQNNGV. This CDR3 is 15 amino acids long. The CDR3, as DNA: TGTGCCAGCAGCACCTCCGTACTGGAATTCTACGAGCAGTATTTC. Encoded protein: CASSTSVLEFYEQYF.

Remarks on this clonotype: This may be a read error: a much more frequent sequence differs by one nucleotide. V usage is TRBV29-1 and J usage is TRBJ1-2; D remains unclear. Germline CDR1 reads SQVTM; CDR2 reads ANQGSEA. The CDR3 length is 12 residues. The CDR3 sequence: CNVEDVNYGYTF. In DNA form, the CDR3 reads TGCAACGTTGAAGATGTTAACTATGGCTACACCTTC.

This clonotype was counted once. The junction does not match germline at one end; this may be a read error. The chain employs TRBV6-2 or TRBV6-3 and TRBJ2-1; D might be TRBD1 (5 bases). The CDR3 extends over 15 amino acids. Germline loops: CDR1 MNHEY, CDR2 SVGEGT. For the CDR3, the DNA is TGTGCCAGCACCTCAGACAGCTTCTCCTACGATGAGCAGTTCTTC. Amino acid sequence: CASTSDSFSYDEQFF.

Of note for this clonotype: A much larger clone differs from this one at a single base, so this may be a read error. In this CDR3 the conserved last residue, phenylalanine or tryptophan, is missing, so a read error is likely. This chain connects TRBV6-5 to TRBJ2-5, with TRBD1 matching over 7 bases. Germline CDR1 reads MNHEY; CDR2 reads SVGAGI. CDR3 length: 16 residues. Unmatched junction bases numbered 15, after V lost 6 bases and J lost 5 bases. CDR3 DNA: TGTGCCAGCAGACCGCTACCGACAGGGATCGGCGAGACCCAGTACATC. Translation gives CASRPLPTGIGETQYI.

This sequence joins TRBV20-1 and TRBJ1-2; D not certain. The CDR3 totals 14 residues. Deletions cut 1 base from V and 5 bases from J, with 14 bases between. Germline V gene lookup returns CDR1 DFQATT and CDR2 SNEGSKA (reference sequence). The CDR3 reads CSARVSVGDYGYTF. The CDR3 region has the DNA TGCAGTGCTAGAGTGTCCGTGGGAGATTATGGCTACACCTTC.

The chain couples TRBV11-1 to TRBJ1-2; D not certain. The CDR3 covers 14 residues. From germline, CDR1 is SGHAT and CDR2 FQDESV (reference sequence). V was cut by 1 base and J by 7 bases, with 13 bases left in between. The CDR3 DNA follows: TGTGCCAGCAGCTTAGGCCCATCAGCGCCTGGCTACACCTTC. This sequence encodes CASSLGPSAPGYTF.

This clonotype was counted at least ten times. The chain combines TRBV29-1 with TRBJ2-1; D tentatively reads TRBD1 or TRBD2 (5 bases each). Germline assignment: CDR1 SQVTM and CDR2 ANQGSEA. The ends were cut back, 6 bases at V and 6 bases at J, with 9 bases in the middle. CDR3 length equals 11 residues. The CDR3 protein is CSVGTFNEQFF. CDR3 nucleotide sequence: TGCAGCGTAGGGACCTTCAATGAGCAGTTCTTC.

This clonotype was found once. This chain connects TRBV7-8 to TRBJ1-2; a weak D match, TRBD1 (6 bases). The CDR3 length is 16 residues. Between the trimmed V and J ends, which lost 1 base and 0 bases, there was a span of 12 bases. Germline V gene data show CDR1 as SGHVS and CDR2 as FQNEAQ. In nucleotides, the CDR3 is TGTGCCAGCAGCTTAGTGCGGGGGCTAGCTAACTATGGCTACACCTTC. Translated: CASSLVRGLANYGYTF.

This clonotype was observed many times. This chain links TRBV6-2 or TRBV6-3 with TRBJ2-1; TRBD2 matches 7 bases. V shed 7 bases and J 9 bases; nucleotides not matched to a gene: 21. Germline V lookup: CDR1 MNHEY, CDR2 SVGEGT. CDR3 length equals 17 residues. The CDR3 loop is CASTDPPGGETFGEQFF. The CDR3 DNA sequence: TGTGCCAGCACCGACCCTCCGGGGGGAGAAACTTTTGGTGAGCAGTTCTTC.

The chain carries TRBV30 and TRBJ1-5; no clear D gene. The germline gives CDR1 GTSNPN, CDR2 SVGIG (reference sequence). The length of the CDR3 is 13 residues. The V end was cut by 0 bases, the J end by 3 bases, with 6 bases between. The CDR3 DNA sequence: TGTGCCTGGAGTGTACAGCACAATCAGCCCCAGCATTTT. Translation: CAWSVQHNQPQHF.

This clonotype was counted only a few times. The CDR3 reads CASSLAPRDTQYF. DNA of the CDR3: TGCGCCAGCAGCTTGGCCCCCAGAGATACGCAGTATTTT. The chain employs TRBV5-1 and TRBJ2-3; D is unclear. Germline V gene lookup returns CDR1 SGHRS and CDR2 YFSETQ. V dropped 0 bases and J dropped 5 bases, with 7 bases sitting between them. The CDR3 sequence is 13 residues long. The entire variable domain, with the rest obtained from reference TRBV5-1 and TRBJ2-3, is as follows: KAGVTQTPRYLIKTRGQQVTLSCSPISGHRSVSWYQQTPGQGLQFLFEYFSETQRNKGNFPGRFSGRQFSNSRSEMNVSTLELGDSALYLCASSLAPRDTQYFGPGTRLTVL.

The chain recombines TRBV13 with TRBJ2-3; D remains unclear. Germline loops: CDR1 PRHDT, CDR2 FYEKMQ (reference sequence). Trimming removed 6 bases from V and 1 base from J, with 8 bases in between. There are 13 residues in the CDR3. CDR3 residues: CASRLVGTDTQYF. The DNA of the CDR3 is TGTGCCAGCAGGCTAGTGGGCACAGATACGCAGTATTTT.

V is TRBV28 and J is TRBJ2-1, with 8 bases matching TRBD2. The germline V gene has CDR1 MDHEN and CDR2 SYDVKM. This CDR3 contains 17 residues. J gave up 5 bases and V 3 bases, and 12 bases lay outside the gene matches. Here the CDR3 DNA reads TGTGCCAGCAGTTTGTGGGAACCGGGACTAGTGGACAATGAGCAGTTCTTC. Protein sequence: CASSLWEPGLVDNEQFF.

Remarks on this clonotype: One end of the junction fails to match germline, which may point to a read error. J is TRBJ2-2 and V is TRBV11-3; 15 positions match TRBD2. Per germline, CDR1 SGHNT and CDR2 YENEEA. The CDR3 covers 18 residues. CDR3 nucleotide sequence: TGTGCCAGCAGCTTAAATTGGACTAGCGGGAGGGCCACCGGGGAGCCGTTTTTT. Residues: CASSLNWTSGRATGEPFF.

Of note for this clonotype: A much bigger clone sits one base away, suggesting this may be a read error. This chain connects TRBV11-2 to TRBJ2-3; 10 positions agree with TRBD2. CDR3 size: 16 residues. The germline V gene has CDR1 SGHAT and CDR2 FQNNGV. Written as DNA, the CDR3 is TGTGCCAGCAGCTCCGGACTAGCGGTTAGCATAGATACGCAGTATTTT. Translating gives CASSSGLAVSIDTQYF.

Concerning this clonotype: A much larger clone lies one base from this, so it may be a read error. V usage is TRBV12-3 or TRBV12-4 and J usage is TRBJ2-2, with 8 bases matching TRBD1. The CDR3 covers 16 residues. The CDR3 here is CASSSPGTGNNGELFF. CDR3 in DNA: TGTGCCAGCAGCAGCCCTGGGACAGGAAACAACGGGGAGCTGTTTTTT.

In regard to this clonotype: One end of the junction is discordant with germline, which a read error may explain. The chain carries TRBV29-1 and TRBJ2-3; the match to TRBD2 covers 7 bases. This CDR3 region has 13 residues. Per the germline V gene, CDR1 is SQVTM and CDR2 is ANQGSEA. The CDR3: CSVTLATTDTQYF. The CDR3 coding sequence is TGCAGCGTCACACTAGCGACCACAGATACACAGTATTTT.

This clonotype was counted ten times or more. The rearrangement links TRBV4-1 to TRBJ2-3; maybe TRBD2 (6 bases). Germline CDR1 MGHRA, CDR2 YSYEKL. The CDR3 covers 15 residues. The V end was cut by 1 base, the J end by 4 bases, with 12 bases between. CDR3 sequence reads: CASSQVEGMADTQYF. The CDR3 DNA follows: TGCGCCAGCAGCCAAGTGGAGGGGATGGCAGATACGCAGTATTTT.

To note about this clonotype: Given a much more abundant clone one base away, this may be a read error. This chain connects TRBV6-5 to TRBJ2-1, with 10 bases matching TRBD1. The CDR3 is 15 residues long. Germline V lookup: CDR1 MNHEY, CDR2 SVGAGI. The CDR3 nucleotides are TGTGCCAGGAGTTACCGGACAGGGGGCTACAATGAGCAGTTCTTC. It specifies CARSYRTGGYNEQFF.

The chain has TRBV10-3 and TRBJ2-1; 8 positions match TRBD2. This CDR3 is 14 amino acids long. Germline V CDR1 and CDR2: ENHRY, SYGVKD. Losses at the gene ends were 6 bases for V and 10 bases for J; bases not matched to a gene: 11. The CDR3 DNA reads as TGTGCCATCAGGGAGGGCAGCGGGAGTAACGAGCAGTTCTTC. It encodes CAIREGSGSNEQFF.

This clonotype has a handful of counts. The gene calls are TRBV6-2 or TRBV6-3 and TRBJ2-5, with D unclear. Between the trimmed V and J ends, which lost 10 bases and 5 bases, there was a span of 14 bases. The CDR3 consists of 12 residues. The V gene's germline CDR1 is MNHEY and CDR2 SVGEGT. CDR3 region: CATREAAETQYF. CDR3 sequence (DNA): TGTGCCACACGTGAGGCGGCTGAGACCCAGTACTTC.